The 28 T cell receptor beta chains below come from one sample, sequenced in a study of shared clonotypes between healthy human individuals. Naive-designated CD8 cells lacked CD45RO, were positively enriched for CCR7, and omitted terminally differentiated effector memory CD45RA+ cells. The table came from immunoSEQ multiplex PCR; TCRdb's copy has only in-frame clones and leaves some out. The data hold under 700,000 clones, with around 96% observed a single time. The sequenced sample was naive CD8+ T cells sorted from blood. The receptors originated from a woman aged 25 to 39 in good health.

The CDR3 sequence: CASSSSGTGGHEQYF. CDR3 nucleotide sequence: TGTGCCAGCAGCTCCTCCGGGACAGGGGGCCACGAGCAGTACTTC. The V call is TRBV9, the J call TRBJ2-7; the match to TRBD1 covers 12 bases. The J segment lost 5 bases and the V segment lost 4 bases, leaving 7 bases of the junction unmatched. CDR1 SGDLS and CDR2 YYNGEE come from the germline V gene. This CDR3 has 15 amino acids.

V and J are TRBV29-1 and TRBJ1-1; D unresolved. V gave up 2 bases and J gave up 3 bases, with 10 bases separating them. Germline loops: CDR1 SQVTM, CDR2 ANQGSEA. The CDR3 runs 13 residues. CDR3 residues: CSVEKEGHTEAFF. Written as DNA, the CDR3 is TGCAGCGTTGAAAAGGAAGGTCACACTGAAGCTTTCTTT.

The V and J genes are TRBV10-2 and TRBJ2-7, with D perhaps matching TRBD2 (5 bases). This CDR3 spans 13 amino acids. Germline V gene lookup returns CDR1 WSHSY and CDR2 SAAADI. The V gene lost 6 bases and the J gene lost 0 bases, with 9 bases spanning the gap. CDR3 sequence reads: CASSLAYSYEQYF. Written as DNA, the CDR3 is TGCGCCAGCAGCCTAGCATACTCCTACGAGCAGTACTTC.

The chain links TRBV10-1 to TRBJ2-5, with D tentatively TRBD2 (5 bases). V was cut by 0 bases and J by 2 bases, with 10 bases left in between. The CDR3 consists of 15 residues. Germline CDR1 and CDR2: WNHNN and SYGVQD (reference sequence). CDR3 sequence (DNA): TGCGCCAGCAGTGAGTCCCAGCGGAATCAAGAGACCCAGTACTTC. As protein: CASSESQRNQETQYF.

Only one count was recorded for this clone. The V call is TRBV5-4, the J call TRBJ2-7; maybe TRBD2 (7 bases). The CDR3 runs 15 residues. V was clipped by 4 bases and J by 2 bases, with 16 bases between them. Germline CDR1 SGHNT, CDR2 YYREEE (reference sequence). The CDR3 region has the DNA TGTGCCAGCAGCCCGGAGCGGGACAAAGCCTACGAGCAGTACTTC. Protein product: CASSPERDKAYEQYF. The whole variable domain, remainder taken from reference TRBV5-4 and TRBJ2-7, is ETGVTQSPTHLIKTRGQQVTLRCSSQSGHNTVSWYQQALGQGPQFIFQYYREEENGRGNFPPRFSGLQFPNYSSELNVNALELDDSALYLCASSPERDKAYEQYFGPGTRLTVT.

The chain joins TRBV16 to TRBJ2-7; no reliable D call. V shed 0 bases and J shed 6 bases, with 9 bases lying between them. The CDR3 contains 13 residues. The germline V gene encodes CDR1 KGHSY and CDR2 FQNENV. This CDR3 is CASSQSLVGEQYF. Here the CDR3 DNA reads TGTGCCAGCAGCCAATCCCTAGTCGGCGAGCAGTACTTC. Full variable domain (remainder filled in from reference TRBV16 and TRBJ2-7): GEEVAQTPKHLVRGEGQKAKLYCAPIKGHSYVFWYQQVLKNEFKFLISFQNENVFDETGMPKERFSAKCLPNSPCSLEIQATKLEDSAVYFCASSQSLVGEQYFGPGTRLTVT.

V gene TRBV7-9 combines with J gene TRBJ2-3; D perhaps matches TRBD1 (6 bases). The V end lost 5 bases, the J end lost 5 bases, and 14 bases lay between the germline ends. This CDR3 has 14 residues. Germline V gene sequence: CDR1 SEHNR, CDR2 FQNEAQ (reference sequence). CDR3 protein: CASSPRVGGDTQYF. In DNA form, the CDR3 reads TGTGCCAGCAGCCCCCGTGTAGGGGGAGATACGCAGTATTTT.

The J gene is TRBJ1-1, the V gene TRBV14; D is ambiguous. Germline V CDR1 and CDR2: SGHDN, FVKESK. V was clipped by 1 base and J by 4 bases, with 7 bases between them. This CDR3 comprises 13 residues. The CDR3 sequence: CASSQVMGTEAFF. The CDR3, as DNA: TGTGCCAGCAGCCAAGTTATGGGCACTGAAGCTTTCTTT.

V gene TRBV25-1 combines with J gene TRBJ2-5, with TRBD2 identical over 7 bases. This CDR3 region has 14 residues. With V trimmed by 5 bases and J by 5 bases, 8 bases remained unmatched. In germline, CDR1 is MGHDK, CDR2 SYGVNS. The CDR3 protein is CASSTRLARETQYF. The CDR3 bases are TGTGCCAGCAGTACCCGACTAGCCCGTGAGACCCAGTACTTC.

V gene TRBV19 combines with J gene TRBJ2-7, with TRBD1 matching over 9 bases. This CDR3 contains 14 residues. V was clipped by 6 bases and J by 4 bases; unmatched bases: 7. The germline V gene has CDR1 LNHDA and CDR2 SQIVND (reference sequence). DNA for the CDR3: TGTGCCAGTAGCGAGAGGACAGGGGTTTACGAGCAGTACTTC. Its protein is CASSERTGVYEQYF.

This clone was seen a single time. The chain couples TRBV27 to TRBJ2-5, with a tentative D call TRBD1 (6 bases). TRBJ2-7 matches the DNA end more closely, so the J call is doubtful. The CDR3 sequence is 15 residues long. Germline V CDR1 and CDR2: MNHEY, SMNVEV (reference sequence). As DNA, the CDR3 is TGTGCCAGCAGTCTAGGGGGACATCTCTCCTACGAGCAGTACTTC. Residues: CASSLGGHLSYEQYF.

The chain joins TRBV9 to TRBJ2-3; perhaps TRBD2 as D (5 bases). The CDR3 covers 12 residues. Trimming took off 6 bases at V and 5 bases at J, with 10 bases between the two ends. Germline CDR1 is SGDLS and CDR2 is YYNGEE. In DNA form, the CDR3 reads TGTGCCAGCAACCTAGCTAGAGATACGCAGTATTTT. It yields the protein CASNLARDTQYF. Complete variable domain (other parts from reference TRBV9 and TRBJ2-3): DSGVTQTPKHLITATGQRVTLRCSPRSGDLSVYWYQQSLDQGLQFLIQYYNGEERAKGNILERFSAQQFPDLHSELNLSSLELGDSALYFCASNLARDTQYFGPGTRLTVL.

The table lists this clone with a count of one. V usage is TRBV28 and J usage is TRBJ1-5, with a tentative D call TRBD1 (5 bases). V lost 3 bases, J lost 6 bases, and 12 bases lay in between. The CDR3 spans 14 residues. Per the germline V gene, CDR1 is MDHEN and CDR2 is SYDVKM. The CDR3 reads CASSLEQVGQPQHF. In DNA form, the CDR3 reads TGTGCCAGCAGTTTGGAACAGGTTGGTCAGCCCCAGCATTTT.

This clone is a singleton in its sample. The chain employs TRBV7-9 and TRBJ2-5, with D uncertain. The last part of the DNA fits TRBJ2-7 better; the J call may be wrong. The CDR3 is 12 amino acids. CDR1 is SEHNR and CDR2 is FQNEAQ in the germline V gene (reference sequence). The CDR3 reads CASSPSPYEQYF. The CDR3, as DNA: TGTGCCAGCAGCCCAAGCCCGTACGAGCAGTACTTC.

This chain joins TRBV29-1 and TRBJ2-5, with a weak D call TRBD1 (6 bases). The V end was cut by 6 bases, the J end by 2 bases, with 13 bases between. Germline CDR1 and CDR2: SQVTM and ANQGSEA. The CDR3 is made up of 13 amino acids. CDR3 coding DNA: TGCAGCGTGGTCGGACAGTTACAAGAGACCCAGTACTTC. As protein: CSVVGQLQETQYF.

This clone was detected once. V and J are TRBV10-2 and TRBJ2-7; 13 positions match TRBD2. CDR1 is WSHSY, CDR2 SAAADI, per germline. After removal of 4 bases from V and 5 bases from J, the junction contained 8 bases not matched to a gene. CDR3 size: 16 residues. Here the CDR3 DNA reads TGCGCCAGCAGTGCGCAACTAGCGGGAGGGTGGAACGAGCAGTACTTC. Translation: CASSAQLAGGWNEQYF.

The chain couples TRBV11-2 to TRBJ2-7; tentative D call: TRBD1 (6 bases). V gave up 4 bases and J gave up 6 bases, with 13 bases separating them. CDR1 and CDR2 (germline): SGHAT, FQNNGV. The CDR3 has 13 residues. CDR3: CASSSTGSREQYF. DNA for the CDR3: TGTGCCAGCAGCTCCACAGGGTCCCGCGAGCAGTACTTC.

This chain uses TRBV15 with TRBJ2-2; no clear D gene. The V and J ends lost 8 bases and 5 bases respectively, with 12 bases between them. The germline V gene encodes CDR1 LNHNV and CDR2 YYDKDF (reference sequence). The CDR3 has 13 residues. Here the CDR3 reads CATLKGATGELFF. The CDR3 coding sequence is TGTGCCACCTTAAAAGGTGCGACCGGGGAGCTGTTTTTT.

This rearrangement joins TRBV28 to TRBJ1-5, with TRBD1 as a possible D gene (6 bases). This CDR3 is built from 14 residues. Per germline, CDR1 MDHEN and CDR2 SYDVKM. The V end lost 5 bases, the J end lost 11 bases, and 19 bases lay between the germline ends. The chain's CDR3 is CASSLTGAGVAQHF. The CDR3 bases are TGTGCCAGCAGTCTGACAGGAGCCGGGGTGGCCCAGCATTTT.

The V gene is TRBV19, the J gene TRBJ2-1; 9 bases map to TRBD2. The CDR3 loop spans 16 amino acids. Unmatched junction bases numbered 4, after V lost 4 bases and J lost 0 bases. Germline V gene sequence: CDR1 LNHDA, CDR2 SQIVND (reference sequence). DNA for the CDR3: TGTGCCAGTAGTACCTATAGCGGGAGCTCCTACAATGAGCAGTTCTTC. It is translated as CASSTYSGSSYNEQFF.

This chain uses TRBV5-8 with TRBJ1-3; weak D call: TRBD1 (5 bases). The CDR3 length is 14 residues. Germline V gives CDR1 SGHTS, CDR2 YDEGEE. Deletions cut 0 bases from V and 8 bases from J, with 12 bases between. CDR3 residues: CASSLDRSLHTIYF. CDR3 coding DNA: TGTGCCAGCAGCTTGGACAGGTCCCTTCACACCATATATTTT.

J is TRBJ1-4 and V is TRBV2, with D perhaps TRBD1 (5 bases). V was pared by 9 bases and J by 4 bases, with 12 bases between. Germline lookup yields CDR1 SNHLY and CDR2 FYNNEI. The CDR3 spans 13 residues. Here the CDR3 DNA reads TGTGCCAGTCGAGACAGTCATAATGAAAAACTGTTTTTT. Translating gives CASRDSHNEKLFF.

The V call is TRBV9, the J call TRBJ1-1; D gene unclear. Germline CDR1 and CDR2: SGDLS and YYNGEE. This CDR3 spans 18 amino acids. V was pared by 4 bases and J by 4 bases, with 26 bases between. CDR3 in amino acids: CASSPPRIARQEGTEAFF. CDR3 sequence (DNA): TGTGCCAGCAGCCCCCCTAGAATAGCGAGGCAAGAGGGCACTGAAGCTTTCTTT.

In this sample, this clone turned up a few times. V and J are TRBV28 and TRBJ1-4, with no clear D. Germline V gene lookup returns CDR1 MDHEN and CDR2 SYDVKM. The CDR3 covers 13 residues. V was trimmed by 5 bases and J by 0 bases, leaving 4 bases between them. DNA for the CDR3: TGTGCCAGCAGTGTAACAACTAATGAAAAACTGTTTTTT. This sequence encodes CASSVTTNEKLFF.

The chain uses TRBV15 and TRBJ2-3; 13 bases are a match to TRBD2. This CDR3 comprises 17 residues. Germline CDR1 is LNHNV and CDR2 is YYDKDF (reference sequence). Losses at the gene ends were 2 bases for V and 2 bases for J; bases not matched to a gene: 4. The DNA for the CDR3 is TGTGCCACCAGCAGATCCGGGACTAGCGGGGTCACAGATACGCAGTATTTT. This sequence encodes CATSRSGTSGVTDTQYF.

The chain joins TRBV5-6 to TRBJ1-1; 7 bases align to TRBD1. CDR1 is SGHDT and CDR2 is YYEEEE in the germline V gene. V lost 1 base, J lost 8 bases, and 2 bases stayed unmatched. The CDR3 runs 12 residues. CDR3 bases: TGTGCCAGCAGCTTGCTGGACAGGGAAGCTTTCTTT. It is translated as CASSLLDREAFF.

DNA of the CDR3: TGCGCCAGCAGCTTGTGGAACACCGGGGAGCTGTTTTTT. As protein: CASSLWNTGELFF. The chain couples TRBV10-2 to TRBJ2-2, with D hard to call. CDR1 and CDR2 from the germline V gene are WSHSY and SAAADI. With 6 bases removed from V and 1 base from J, the gap between germline ends came to 6 bases. This CDR3 contains 13 residues.

V and J are TRBV27 and TRBJ2-7; the match to TRBD2 covers 7 bases. This CDR3 has 14 amino acids. The germline CDR1 and CDR2 sequences are MNHEY and SMNVEV (reference sequence). V was pared by 4 bases and J by 7 bases, with 10 bases of the junction left unmatched. CDR3 bases: TGTGCCAGCAGTTCCCGGACTAGGGGCAGGGAGCAGTACTTC. Protein: CASSSRTRGREQYF.